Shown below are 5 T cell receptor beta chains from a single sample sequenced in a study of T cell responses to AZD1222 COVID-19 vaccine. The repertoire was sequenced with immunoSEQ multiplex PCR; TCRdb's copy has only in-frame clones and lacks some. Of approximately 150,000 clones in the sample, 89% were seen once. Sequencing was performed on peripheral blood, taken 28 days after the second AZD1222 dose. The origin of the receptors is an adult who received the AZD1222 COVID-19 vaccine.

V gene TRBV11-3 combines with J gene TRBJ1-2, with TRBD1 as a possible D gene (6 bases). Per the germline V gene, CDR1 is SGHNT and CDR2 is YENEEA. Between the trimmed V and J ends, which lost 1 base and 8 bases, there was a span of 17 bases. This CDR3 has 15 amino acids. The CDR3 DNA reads TGTGCCAGCAGCTTAGGGCCGGGACAACGAAGGGGCTACACCTTC. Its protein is CASSLGPGQRRGYTF.

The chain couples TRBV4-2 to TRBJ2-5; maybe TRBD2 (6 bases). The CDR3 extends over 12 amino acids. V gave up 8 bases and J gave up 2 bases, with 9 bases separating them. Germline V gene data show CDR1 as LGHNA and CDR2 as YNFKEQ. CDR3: CASSGDQETQYF. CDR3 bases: TGTGCCAGCTCGGGAGATCAAGAGACCCAGTACTTC.

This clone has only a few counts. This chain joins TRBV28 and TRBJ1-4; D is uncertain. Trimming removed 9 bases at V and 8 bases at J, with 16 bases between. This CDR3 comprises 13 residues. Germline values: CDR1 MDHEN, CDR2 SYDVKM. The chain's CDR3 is CASQTDTPEKLFF. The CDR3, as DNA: TGTGCCAGTCAAACTGATACACCCGAAAAACTGTTTTTT.

As DNA, the CDR3 is TGTGCCAGCAGCTTAAGACTAGCGGGTGGCAATGAGCAGTTCTTC. Amino acid sequence: CASSLRLAGGNEQFF. The gene calls are TRBV7-2 and TRBJ2-1; TRBD2 matches 10 bases. The CDR3 is made up of 15 amino acids. V shed 2 bases and J 6 bases; nucleotides not matched to a gene: 4. The germline CDR1 and CDR2 sequences are SGHTA and FQGNSA.

CDR3 loop: CASSSGNQDYGYTF. CDR3 coding DNA: TGTGCCAGCAGTTCCGGGAACCAAGACTATGGCTACACCTTC. This chain uses TRBV28 with TRBJ1-2; D is uncertain. CDR3 length equals 14 residues. Deletions cut 4 bases from V and 3 bases from J, with 12 bases between. CDR1 is MDHEN and CDR2 is SYDVKM in the germline V gene.